This TCR beta chain is drawn from a study of blood T cell repertoires in COVID-19. Looking at the study overall: From T cells, B-cell-depleted T cells, or PBMCs came the material, which was cDNA or gDNA.

Trimming removed 3 bases at V and 4 bases at J, with 13 bases between. The CDR3 totals 15 residues. Germline loops: CDR1 LNHNV, CDR2 YYDKDF (reference sequence). TCRdb's copy holds only in-frame clones and misses some; the assay was immunoSEQ multiplex PCR. The sample includes 150,000 or so clones, around 91% of them seen just once. The receptor comes from a woman in her thirties or forties with acute or convalescent COVID-19. The J gene is TRBJ1-3, the V gene TRBV15, with D unclear. Sequencing used peripheral blood. CDR3 nucleotides: TGTGCCACCAGCAGTGTGCGAGGGATGGGAAACACCATATATTTT. This sequence encodes CATSSVRGMGNTIYF.